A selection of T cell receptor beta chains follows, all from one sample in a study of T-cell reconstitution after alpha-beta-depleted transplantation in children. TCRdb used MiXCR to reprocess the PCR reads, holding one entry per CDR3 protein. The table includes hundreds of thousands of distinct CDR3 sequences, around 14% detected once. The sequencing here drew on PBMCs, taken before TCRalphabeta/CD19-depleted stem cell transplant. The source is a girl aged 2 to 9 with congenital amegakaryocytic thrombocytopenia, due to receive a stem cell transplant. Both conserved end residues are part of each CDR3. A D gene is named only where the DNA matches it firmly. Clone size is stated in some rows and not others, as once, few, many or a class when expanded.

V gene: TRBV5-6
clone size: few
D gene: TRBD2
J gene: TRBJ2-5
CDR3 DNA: TGTGCCAGCAGCGCACACGGGACTAAGGGTTGGGAGACCCAGTACTTC
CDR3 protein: CASSAHGTKGWETQYF

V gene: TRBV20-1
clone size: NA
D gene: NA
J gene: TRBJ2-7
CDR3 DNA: TGCAGTGCTAGGCCCTTTCCGGACCAGTCCTACGAGCAGTACTTC
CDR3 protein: CSARPFPDQSYEQYF

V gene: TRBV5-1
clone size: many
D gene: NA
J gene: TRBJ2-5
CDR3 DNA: TGCGCCAGCAGCTTGGTAGGGGACCAGTACTTC
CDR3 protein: CASSLVGDQYF

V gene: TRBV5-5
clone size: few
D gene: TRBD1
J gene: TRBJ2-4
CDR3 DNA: TGTGCCAGCAGCTTGGGGGGACAGGCCAAAAACATTCAGTACTTC
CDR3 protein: CASSLGGQAKNIQYF

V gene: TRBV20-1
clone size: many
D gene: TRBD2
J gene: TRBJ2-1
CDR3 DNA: TGCAGTGCAAAACGGGCGGCCGGGAGGGTTGGAGGCGTCAATGAGCAGTTCTTC
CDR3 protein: CSAKRAAGRVGGVNEQFF

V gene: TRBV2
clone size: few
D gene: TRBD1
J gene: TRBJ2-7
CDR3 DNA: TGTGCCAGCAGTGCTACAGGGGGATACTACGAGCAGTACTTC
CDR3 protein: CASSATGGYYEQYF

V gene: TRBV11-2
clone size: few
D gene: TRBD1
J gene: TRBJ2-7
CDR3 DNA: TGTGCCAGCAGCTTAACGACAGGGTACGATCCCTACGAGCAGTACTTC
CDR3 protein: CASSLTTGYDPYEQYF

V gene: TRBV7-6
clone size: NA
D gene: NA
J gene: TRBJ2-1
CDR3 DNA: TGTGCCAGCGGCTTAAGGCTAGGCTCGGGTAGACTAGACAATGAGCAGTTCTTC
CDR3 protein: CASGLRLGSGRLDNEQFF

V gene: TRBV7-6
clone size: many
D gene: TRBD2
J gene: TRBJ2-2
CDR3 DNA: TGTGCCAGCAGCTCCCCTCGGACTAGAGCCAACACCGGGGAGCTGTTTTTT
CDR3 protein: CASSSPRTRANTGELFF

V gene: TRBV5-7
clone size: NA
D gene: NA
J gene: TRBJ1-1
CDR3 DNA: TGTGCCAGCAGCTCGTACTGGCTGCTGGCGACTGAAGCTTTCTTT
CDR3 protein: CASSSYWLLATEAFF

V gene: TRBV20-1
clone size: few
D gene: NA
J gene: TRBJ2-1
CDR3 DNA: TGCAGTGCCGACCCCGCGATCTTC
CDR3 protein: CSADPAIF

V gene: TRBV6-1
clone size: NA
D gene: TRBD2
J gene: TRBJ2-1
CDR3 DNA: TGTGCCAGCAGGGGCCGGGGGGGCCCTGGGATTGAGCAGTTCTTC
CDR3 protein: CASRGRGGPGIEQFF

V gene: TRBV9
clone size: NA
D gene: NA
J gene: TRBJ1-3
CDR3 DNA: TGTGCCAGCAGCGTAGCAGTTGGAAACACCATATATTTT
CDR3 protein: CASSVAVGNTIYF

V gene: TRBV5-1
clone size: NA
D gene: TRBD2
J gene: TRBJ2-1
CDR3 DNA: TGCGCCACCTCACCCCTGGAGACTAGCGGGAGGGCCCATGAGCAGTTCTTC
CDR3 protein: CATSPLETSGRAHEQFF

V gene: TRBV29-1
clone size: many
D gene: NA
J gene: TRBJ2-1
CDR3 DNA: TGCAGCGTTTTGGTTGGACACGCAAAGTTCTTC
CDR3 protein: CSVLVGHAKFF

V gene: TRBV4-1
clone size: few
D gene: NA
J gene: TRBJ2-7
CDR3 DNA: TGCGCCAGCAGCCAAGATCTGCGGCAGCCACCCATCCCCTACGAGCAGTACTTC
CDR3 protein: CASSQDLRQPPIPYEQYF

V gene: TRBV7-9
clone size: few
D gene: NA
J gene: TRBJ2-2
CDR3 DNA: TGTGCCAGCAGCTTATTCAGGGCGCAGCCCAACACCGGGGAGCTGTTTTTT
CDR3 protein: CASSLFRAQPNTGELFF

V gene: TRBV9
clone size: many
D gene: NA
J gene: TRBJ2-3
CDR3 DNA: TGTGCCAGCAGCGTCCAAGATACGCAGTATTTT
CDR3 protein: CASSVQDTQYF

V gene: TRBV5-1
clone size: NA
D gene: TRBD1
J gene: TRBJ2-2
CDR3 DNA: TGCGCCAGTAGACCGGGACAGACCACCGGGGAGCTGTTTTTT
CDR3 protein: CASRPGQTTGELFF

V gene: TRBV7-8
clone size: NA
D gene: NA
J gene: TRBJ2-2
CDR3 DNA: TGTGCCAGCAACGCCCCAGGAGAATATAACACCGGGGAGCTGTTTTTT
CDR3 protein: CASNAPGEYNTGELFF

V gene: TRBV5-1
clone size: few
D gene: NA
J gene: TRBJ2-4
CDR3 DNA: TGCGCCAGCAGCTCACGGGACTTGGGAAACATTCAGTACTTC
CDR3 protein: CASSSRDLGNIQYF

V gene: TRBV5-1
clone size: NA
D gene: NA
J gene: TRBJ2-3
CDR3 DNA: TGCGCCAGCAGGGAAGCGAGAACCTCTAGCACAGATACGCAGTATTTT
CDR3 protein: CASREARTSSTDTQYF

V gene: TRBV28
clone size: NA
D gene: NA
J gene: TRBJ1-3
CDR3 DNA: TGTGCCAGCAGTTATTACAGGAGCTCTGGACACACCATATATTTT
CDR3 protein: CASSYYRSSGHTIYF

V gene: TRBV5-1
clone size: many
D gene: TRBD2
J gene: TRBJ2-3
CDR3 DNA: TGCGCCAGCAGCTTCGGGACTAGCGGGGCCTTCACAGATACGCAGTATTTT
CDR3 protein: CASSFGTSGAFTDTQYF

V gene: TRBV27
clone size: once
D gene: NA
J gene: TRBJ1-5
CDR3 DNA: TGTACCAGCAGTTTAATACCGGGCAGCCAGACAAATCAGCCCCAGCATTTT
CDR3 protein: CTSSLIPGSQTNQPQHF

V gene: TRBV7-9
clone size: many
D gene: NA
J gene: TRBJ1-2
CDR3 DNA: TGTGCCAGCAGCCACGACAGGTCCAGGGCTTCTGGCTACACCTTC
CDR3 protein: CASSHDRSRASGYTF

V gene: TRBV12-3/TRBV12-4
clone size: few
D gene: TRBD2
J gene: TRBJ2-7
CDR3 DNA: TGTGCCAGCAGTCTCGGACTAGCGGGAGTGGGCTACGAGCAGTACTTC
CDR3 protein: CASSLGLAGVGYEQYF

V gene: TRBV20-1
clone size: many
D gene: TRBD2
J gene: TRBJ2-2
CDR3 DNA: TGCAGTGTTCAACAACTAGCGGGATCGCCGGGAGAGCTGTTTTTT
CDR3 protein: CSVQQLAGSPGELFF

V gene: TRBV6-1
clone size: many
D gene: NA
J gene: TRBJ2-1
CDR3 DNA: TGTGCCAGCAGTGCAATGGGGGGACAGTTCTACAATGAGCAGTTCTTC
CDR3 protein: CASSAMGGQFYNEQFF

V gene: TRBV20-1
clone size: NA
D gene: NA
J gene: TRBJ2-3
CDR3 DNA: TGCAGTGCGAAAAGACCGGGACTTCCAGATACGCAGTATTTT
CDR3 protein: CSAKRPGLPDTQYF

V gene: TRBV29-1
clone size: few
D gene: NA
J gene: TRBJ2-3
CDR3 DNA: TGCAGCGTCTGCGTAGCTAGGGACACAGATACGCAGTATTTT
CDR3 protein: CSVCVARDTDTQYF

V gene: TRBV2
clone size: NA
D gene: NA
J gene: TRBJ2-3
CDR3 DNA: TGTGCCAGCTGTTCCCTCACCCTGACAGTGGACCCGACAGATACGCAGTATTTT
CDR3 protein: CASCSLTLTVDPTDTQYF

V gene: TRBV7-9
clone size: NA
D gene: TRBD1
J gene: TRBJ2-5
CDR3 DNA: TGTGCCAGCAGCTTAGCGAAGACAGGGGCAGCAGAGACCCAGTACTTC
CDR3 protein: CASSLAKTGAAETQYF

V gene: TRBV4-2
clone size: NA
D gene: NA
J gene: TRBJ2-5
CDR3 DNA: TGTGCCAGCAGCCAAGAAACGCGGCAAGAGACCCAGTACTTC
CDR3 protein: CASSQETRQETQYF

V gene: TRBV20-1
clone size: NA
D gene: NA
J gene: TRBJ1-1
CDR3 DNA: TGCAGTGCTAGGGACCTGAGGCCGGGGGGGAACCCTGAAGCTTTCTTT
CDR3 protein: CSARDLRPGGNPEAFF

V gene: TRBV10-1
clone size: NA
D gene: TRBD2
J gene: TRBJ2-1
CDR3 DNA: TGCGCCAGCAGTGGCCCCGGGACTAGCGGGAGGTCGTACAATGAGCAGTTCTTC
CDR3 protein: CASSGPGTSGRSYNEQFF

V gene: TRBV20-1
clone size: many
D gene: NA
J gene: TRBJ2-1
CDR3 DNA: TGCAGCGCCTGGGATCGGGAGCAGTACAATGAGCAGTTCTTC
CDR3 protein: CSAWDREQYNEQFF

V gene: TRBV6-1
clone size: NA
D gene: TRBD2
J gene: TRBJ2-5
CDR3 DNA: TGTGCCAGCAGTGAACCTAGCGGGAGAGGCCAAGAGACCCAGTACTTC
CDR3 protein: CASSEPSGRGQETQYF

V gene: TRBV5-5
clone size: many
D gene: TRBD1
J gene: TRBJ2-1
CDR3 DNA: TGTGCCAGCAGCTTGCATAACGGACAGGGATTCAATGAGCAGTTCTTC
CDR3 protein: CASSLHNGQGFNEQFF